A selection of T cell receptor beta chains follows, all from one sample in a study of early T cells in non-severe SARS-CoV-2 infection. MiXCR was run by TCRdb on the 5' RACE reads, yielding one entry per CDR3 protein. The data show 20,000 to 25,000 distinct CDR3 sequences, with 5.3% seen just once and approximately 11% held by the top ten. The sample comprised whole blood. Source of these receptors: an adult who was a healthcare worker with PCR-confirmed SARS-CoV-2 infection or an uninfected control (not recorded which). Both conserved end residues are part of each CDR3. Fields, in order: clone size, D gene, V gene, J gene, CDR3 protein, CDR3 DNA. A D gene is named only where the DNA matches it firmly. Size values are once, few and many counts, or a class for expanded clones, and some rows have none.

>few|NA|TRBV4-3|TRBJ2-2
CASSLSVTGELFF
TGCGCCAGCAGCCTCAGCGTTACCGGGGAGCTGTTTTTT
>many|TRBD1|TRBV10-3|TRBJ1-5
CAISESGRGPENSNQPQHF
TGTGCCATCAGTGAGTCCGGTAGGGGGCCGGAGAATAGCAATCAGCCCCAGCATTTT
>many|NA|TRBV10-3|TRBJ2-2
CAISERVDTNTGELFF
TGTGCCATCAGTGAGCGCGTCGATACAAACACCGGGGAGCTGTTTTTT
>NA|NA|TRBV2|TRBJ2-7
CASSEGEVYEQYF
TGTGCCAGCAGTGAGGGGGAGGTCTACGAGCAGTACTTC
>few|TRBD1|TRBV27|TRBJ1-4
CASRPGTGLSEKLFF
TGTGCCAGCAGGCCCGGGACAGGGCTGAGTGAAAAACTGTTTTTT
>NA|TRBD1|TRBV19|TRBJ1-6
CASRDLDRVGSPLHF
TGTGCCAGTAGGGATCTGGACAGGGTGGGTTCACCCCTCCACTTT
>many|NA|TRBV12-3/TRBV12-4|TRBJ2-7
CASSLLGALGYEQYF
TGTGCCAGCAGTTTACTGGGGGCTTTAGGGTACGAGCAGTACTTC
>many|NA|TRBV29-1|TRBJ2-1
CSARKPGTSYNEQFF
TGCAGCGCGCGAAAACCTGGGACCTCCTACAATGAGCAGTTCTTC
>many|NA|TRBV12-3/TRBV12-4|TRBJ1-3
CASSSSSSGNTIYF
TGTGCCAGCAGTTCGTCGTCCTCCGGAAACACCATATATTTT
>many|TRBD1|TRBV5-4|TRBJ2-1
CASSRDRGAYNEQFF
TGTGCCAGCAGCAGGGACAGGGGAGCCTACAATGAGCAGTTCTTC
>many|NA|TRBV3-1|TRBJ1-2
CASSQEAQGRNYGYTF
TGTGCCAGCAGCCAAGAAGCGCAGGGTCGGAACTATGGCTACACCTTC
>many|NA|TRBV7-6|TRBJ2-3
CASSLGFQASTDTQYF
TGTGCCAGCAGCTTAGGCTTTCAGGCTAGCACAGATACGCAGTATTTT
>many|TRBD1|TRBV27|TRBJ2-2
CASKGATGELFF
TGTGCCAGCAAGGGGGCAACCGGGGAGCTGTTTTTT
>many|TRBD1|TRBV24-1|TRBJ1-2
CATSDSGQPLNYGYTF
TGTGCCACCAGTGATTCGGGACAGCCTCTTAACTATGGCTACACCTTC
>many|NA|TRBV27|TRBJ2-1
CASSFGRGSYNEQFF
TGTGCCAGCAGTTTCGGTAGGGGCTCCTACAATGAGCAGTTCTTC
>many|TRBD2|TRBV12-3/TRBV12-4|TRBJ2-5
CASSSLAGGRETQYF
TGTGCCAGCAGCTCTCTAGCGGGAGGGAGAGAGACCCAGTACTTC
>many|NA|TRBV6-1|TRBJ1-2
CASSEPGERNYGYTF
TGTGCCAGCAGTGAACCAGGGGAGCGGAACTATGGCTACACCTTC
>many|TRBD1|TRBV27|TRBJ1-6
CASSLRGDRGDDNSPLHF
TGTGCCAGCAGTTTAAGGGGGGACAGGGGGGATGATAATTCACCCCTCCACTTT
>many|TRBD2|TRBV24-1|TRBJ2-1
CATSDASGKTYNEQFF
TGTGCCACCAGTGATGCGAGCGGGAAGACCTACAATGAGCAGTTCTTC
>many|NA|TRBV11-2|TRBJ2-1
CASSLGKLYSYNEQFF
TGTGCCAGCAGCTTAGGCAAGCTGTACTCCTACAATGAGCAGTTCTTC
>NA|TRBD2|TRBV5-6|TRBJ2-1
CASSLGGLVLYNEQFF
TGTGCCAGCAGCTTGGGCGGACTAGTTTTGTACAATGAGCAGTTCTTC
>NA|NA|TRBV9|TRBJ2-7
CASSPVESSYEQYF
TGTGCCAGCAGCCCCGTAGAGAGCTCCTACGAGCAGTACTTC
>few|TRBD1|TRBV7-2|TRBJ1-2
CASSFRGPLNGYTF
TGTGCCAGCAGCTTTAGGGGGCCGCTAAATGGCTACACCTTC
>many|NA|TRBV2|TRBJ2-3
CASRWDSHTDTQYF
TGTGCCAGCAGATGGGACTCACACACAGATACGCAGTATTTT
>many|NA|TRBV5-4|TRBJ1-2
CASSLASGLNYGYTF
TGTGCCAGCAGCTTGGCTTCAGGGTTGAACTATGGCTACACCTTC
>many|TRBD1|TRBV29-1|TRBJ1-2
CSVERDRGPMGYTF
TGCAGCGTTGAAAGGGACAGGGGACCGATGGGCTACACCTTC
>many|NA|TRBV4-1|TRBJ2-1
CASSLSRAPLDEQFF
TGCGCCAGCAGCCTCTCCAGGGCCCCGCTAGACGAGCAGTTCTTC
>few|NA|TRBV4-3|TRBJ2-2
CASSQAQVDTGELFF
TGCGCCAGCAGCCAAGCACAGGTGGACACCGGGGAGCTGTTTTTT
>many|NA|TRBV24-1|TRBJ2-5
CATSGGFQETQYF
TGTGCCACCAGTGGAGGGTTCCAAGAGACCCAGTACTTC
>many|NA|TRBV5-1|TRBJ2-1
CASSLAPVRTGRSSYNEQFF
TGCGCCAGCAGCTTGGCTCCGGTTAGGACGGGACGAAGCTCCTACAATGAGCAGTTCTTC
>many|TRBD2|TRBV7-9|TRBJ2-1
CASSSLSRTSGSNEQFF
TGTGCCAGCAGCTCGTTATCTAGGACTAGCGGGAGCAATGAGCAGTTCTTC
>many|NA|TRBV6-5|TRBJ1-5
CASKQTAYSNQPQHF
TGTGCCAGCAAACAAACAGCTTATAGCAATCAGCCCCAGCATTTT
>many|NA|TRBV10-2|TRBJ2-1
CASSESQGWDEQFF
TGCGCCAGCAGTGAGTCTCAGGGGTGGGATGAGCAGTTCTTC
>many|NA|TRBV20-1|TRBJ1-2
CSASIHGYTF
TGCAGTGCTAGCATTCATGGCTACACCTTC
>medium-sized|NA|TRBV9|TRBJ2-2
CASSVVADANTGELFF
TGTGCCAGCAGCGTAGTTGCGGATGCGAACACCGGGGAGCTGTTTTTT
>many|NA|TRBV13|TRBJ1-2
CASSLIRPPHYGYTF
TGTGCCAGCAGCTTAATTAGACCACCTCACTATGGCTACACCTTC
>many|TRBD2|TRBV6-6|TRBJ2-3
CASSTLADFSTDTQYF
TGTGCCAGCAGTACCCTAGCGGATTTTAGCACAGATACGCAGTATTTT
>many|TRBD2|TRBV7-2|TRBJ2-7
CASSWGAGAYEQYF
TGTGCCAGCAGCTGGGGAGCGGGAGCCTACGAGCAGTACTTC
>few|TRBD1|TRBV7-3|TRBJ2-3
CASSFTGQTTDTQYF
TGTGCCAGCAGCTTTACGGGACAGACCACAGATACGCAGTATTTT
>many|TRBD1|TRBV4-2|TRBJ1-1
CASSQETGGLGNTEAFF
TGTGCCAGCAGCCAAGAGACAGGGGGTTTGGGGAACACTGAAGCTTTCTTT
>many|TRBD2|TRBV5-6|TRBJ2-1
CASSLGEVAGTGGNEQFF
TGTGCCAGCAGCTTGGGGGAGGTAGCGGGAACTGGCGGGAATGAGCAGTTCTTC
>many|NA|TRBV19|TRBJ2-3
CASSIEGQEASTDTQYF
TGTGCCAGTAGTATAGAGGGGCAGGAAGCTAGCACAGATACGCAGTATTTT
>few|NA|TRBV5-1|TRBJ2-3
CASRGGHLTDTQYF
TGCGCCAGCAGGGGGGGACACCTCACAGATACGCAGTATTTT
>many|NA|TRBV12-3/TRBV12-4|TRBJ2-1
CASSGGFVGKHYNEQFF
TGTGCCAGCAGTGGGGGTTTTGTCGGGAAACACTACAATGAGCAGTTCTTC
>many|NA|TRBV29-1|TRBJ2-2
CSVGSPTSSGELFF
TGCAGCGTTGGGTCCCCTACTAGTTCCGGGGAGCTGTTTTTT
>once|TRBD1|TRBV29-1|TRBJ2-5
CSVEFIRQGSYQETQYF
TGCAGCGTTGAGTTTATACGACAGGGAAGTTACCAAGAGACCCAGTACTTC
>many|NA|TRBV2|TRBJ2-1
CASRAGLWNEQFF
TGTGCCAGCAGAGCAGGCCTTTGGAATGAGCAGTTCTTC
>few|NA|TRBV9|TRBJ2-5
CASTRSEQETQYF
TGTGCCAGTACCCGGAGCGAACAAGAGACCCAGTACTTC
>many|NA|TRBV12-3/TRBV12-4|TRBJ2-1
CASSLEHEQFF
TGTGCCAGCAGTTTAGAACATGAGCAGTTCTTC
>many|TRBD1|TRBV7-3|TRBJ1-6
CASSSGGTGDNSPLHF
TGTGCCAGCAGCTCAGGGGGGACAGGGGATAATTCACCCCTCCACTTT